This passage covers 21 T cell receptor beta chains from one sample sequenced in a study of shared T cell receptors in the human thymus. Assay used: immunoSEQ multiplex PCR; TCRdb lists only in-frame clones, some missing. The data hold just under 550,000 clones, with approximately 78% observed a single time. The data were also submitted as part of a second study, on human thymus T cells.

Sequences were obtained from thymocytes. Every receptor here comes from a boy younger than two with a congenital heart defect.

The rearrangement links TRBV4-2 to TRBJ1-4; 8 positions agree with TRBD1. V shed 3 bases, J shed 4 bases, and the junction held 7 bases outside the gene matches. CDR3 length: 16 amino acids. CDR1 and CDR2 from the germline V gene are LGHNA and YNFKEQ. This CDR3 is CASSQGGQVDNEKLFF. CDR3 bases: TGTGCCAGCAGCCAGGGGGGACAGGTCGATAATGAAAAACTGTTTTTT.

The chain has TRBV7-3 and TRBJ2-7, with TRBD1 as a possible D gene (6 bases). Germline CDR1 is SGHTA and CDR2 is FQGTGA. The CDR3 loop spans 13 amino acids. Deletions cut 3 bases from V and 7 bases from J, with 13 bases between. CDR3 region: CASSLGHTSEQYF. The CDR3 bases are TGTGCCAGCAGCTTGGGACATACCTCAGAGCAGTACTTC.

This clone was recorded once. The chain links TRBV5-8 to TRBJ2-2; 8 nucleotides match TRBD2. The CDR3 extends over 16 amino acids. Losses at the gene ends were 7 bases for V and 3 bases for J; bases not matched to a gene: 11. Germline-derived CDR1 and CDR2 are SGHTS and YDEGEE. For the CDR3, the DNA is TGTGCCAGCCTTAGAGGCGGGAGGTTAGACACCGGGGAGCTGTTTTTT. The encoded protein is CASLRGGRLDTGELFF.

The rearrangement links TRBV28 to TRBJ2-7; weak D call: TRBD1 (6 bases). Trimming took off 2 bases at V and 3 bases at J, with 11 bases between the two ends. The CDR3 has 14 residues. Germline V gene lookup returns CDR1 MDHEN and CDR2 SYDVKM. CDR3 in amino acids: CASSLGQTHYEQYF. The CDR3 DNA sequence: TGTGCCAGCAGTTTAGGACAGACCCACTACGAGCAGTACTTC. Full variable domain (missing parts from reference TRBV28 and TRBJ2-7): DVKVTQSSRYLVKRTGEKVFLECVQDMDHENMFWYRQDPGLGLRLIYFSYDVKMKEKGDIPEGYSVSREKKERFSLILESASTNQTSMYLCASSLGQTHYEQYFGPGTRLTVT.

V gene TRBV14 combines with J gene TRBJ2-2; D not resolved. The CDR3 runs 15 residues. Trimming cost V 1 base and J 0 bases, with 6 bases left between them. Germline V gene data show CDR1 as SGHDN and CDR2 as FVKESK. The CDR3 region is CASSQVRANTGELFF. CDR3 coding DNA: TGTGCCAGCAGCCAAGTACGGGCGAACACCGGGGAGCTGTTTTTT.

This clone was counted a few times. V and J are TRBV4-3 and TRBJ2-5; possibly TRBD2 for D (6 bases). Per the germline V gene, CDR1 is LGHNA and CDR2 is YSLEER. This CDR3 has 14 residues. V lost 2 bases, J lost 3 bases, and 10 bases lay in between. This chain's CDR3 is CASSQWRGKETQYF. CDR3 DNA sequence: TGCGCCAGCAGCCAATGGAGGGGAAAAGAGACCCAGTACTTC.

This chain's CDR3 is CASSSGLAGRTGELFF. CDR3 coding DNA: TGTGCCAGCAGCTCGGGACTAGCGGGACGAACCGGGGAGCTGTTTTTT. The rearrangement uses TRBV5-6 and TRBJ2-2, with 13 positions matching TRBD2. Trimming removed 3 bases from V and 5 bases from J; junction bases left unmatched: 4. This CDR3 comprises 16 residues. Germline-derived CDR1 and CDR2 are SGHDT and YYEEEE.

J is TRBJ2-7 and V is TRBV18, with 12 bases that match TRBD2. The CDR3 covers 18 residues. Unmatched junction bases numbered 12, after V lost 2 bases and J lost 4 bases. The germline V gene encodes CDR1 KGHSH and CDR2 LQKENI. Here the CDR3 reads CASSPERTRLAGAYEQYF. CDR3 coding DNA: TGTGCCAGCTCACCAGAACGAACCCGACTAGCGGGGGCATACGAGCAGTACTTC.

This clone was counted a few times. The J gene is TRBJ2-5, the V gene TRBV15; D unclear. The CDR3 has 13 residues. The germline gives CDR1 LNHNV, CDR2 YYDKDF (reference sequence). Between the trimmed V and J ends, which lost 2 bases and 5 bases, there was a span of 9 bases. DNA for the CDR3: TGTGCCACCAGCAGATCCCTTCAGGAGACCCAGTACTTC. As protein: CATSRSLQETQYF.

The rearrangement joins TRBV28 to TRBJ1-2; TRBD1 aligns across 7 bases. CDR1 is MDHEN and CDR2 is SYDVKM in the germline V gene. V shed 1 base, J shed 5 bases, and the junction held 10 bases outside the gene matches. The CDR3 covers 16 residues. CDR3 DNA sequence: TGTGCCAGCAGTTTATCCTCGGGACAGAGGCATTATGGCTACACCTTC. Translating it yields CASSLSSGQRHYGYTF.

Of note for this clone: The sample has other DNA sequences that encode this CDR3 too. The chain combines TRBV28 with TRBJ2-3; 12 nucleotides agree with TRBD2. Germline CDR1 and CDR2: MDHEN and SYDVKM. There are 16 residues in the CDR3. The trim removed 1 base at V and 3 bases at J, leaving 2 bases unmatched. The CDR3 nucleotides read TGTGCCAGCAGTTTATCGACTAGCGGGAGTACAGATACGCAGTATTTT. It codes for CASSLSTSGSTDTQYF.

This chain links TRBV18 with TRBJ2-3, with TRBD2 identical over 9 bases. Germline V gene sequence: CDR1 KGHSH, CDR2 LQKENI. Trimming at V came to 0 bases and at J to 2 bases, leaving 6 bases not matched to a gene. The CDR3 spans 17 residues. The CDR3 spells CASSPPPAGGFTDTQYF. CDR3 nucleotides: TGTGCCAGCTCACCACCCCCAGCGGGAGGCTTCACAGATACGCAGTATTTT. The full variable domain, with the rest looked up from reference TRBV18 and TRBJ2-3, is NAGVMQNPRHLVRRRGQEARLRCSPMKGHSHVYWYRQLPEEGLKFMVYLQKENIIDESGMPKERFSAEFPKEGPSILRIQQVVRGDSAAYFCASSPPPAGGFTDTQYFGPGTRLTVL.

The V and J genes are TRBV5-1 and TRBJ2-3, with TRBD2 identical over 8 bases. The CDR3 is 18 residues long. The junction had 9 bases not matched to a gene; V was cut back by 0 bases and J by 0 bases. Looked up from germline, CDR1 is SGHRS and CDR2 is YFSETQ. The CDR3 DNA is TGCGCCAGCAGCTTGGCCGATGGACTAGCCAAGAGCACAGATACGCAGTATTTT. Its protein product is CASSLADGLAKSTDTQYF. Supplemented by reference TRBV5-1 and TRBJ2-3, the full variable domain reads KAGVTQTPRYLIKTRGQQVTLSCSPISGHRSVSWYQQTPGQGLQFLFEYFSETQRNKGNFPGRFSGRQFSNSRSEMNVSTLELGDSALYLCASSLADGLAKSTDTQYFGPGTRLTVL.

This clone has just one count. Other DNA sequences of this sample code for an identical CDR3. The chain links TRBV27 to TRBJ1-4; 7 nucleotides line up with TRBD1. The CDR3 runs to 14 residues. Germline trimming cut 4 bases from V and 4 bases from J; bases unmatched to any gene: 3. Germline V CDR1 and CDR2: MNHEY, SMNVEV (reference sequence). CDR3 residues: CASSSGQLNEKLFF. CDR3 sequence (DNA): TGTGCCAGCAGTTCGGGACAGCTTAATGAAAAACTGTTTTTT.

V is TRBV4-1 and J is TRBJ1-4; 8 nucleotides line up with TRBD1. Germline V gene data show CDR1 as MGHRA and CDR2 as YSYEKL. Unmatched junction bases numbered 12, after V lost 2 bases and J lost 4 bases. The CDR3 has 18 amino acids. The CDR3, as DNA: TGCGCCAGCAGCCAAAATTCCTACCACAGGGGGGATAATGAAAAACTGTTTTTT. Translation: CASSQNSYHRGDNEKLFF.

V gene TRBV19 combines with J gene TRBJ1-5; 8 bases are a match to TRBD1. V shed 8 bases and J 2 bases; nucleotides not matched to a gene: 5. This CDR3 contains 14 residues. Germline CDR1 is LNHDA and CDR2 is SQIVND (reference sequence). CDR3 sequence: CASGQGRGNQPQHF. CDR3 nucleotides: TGTGCCAGTGGACAGGGACGTGGCAATCAGCCCCAGCATTTT. Using reference TRBV19 and TRBJ1-5 for the parts outside the CDR3, the full variable domain is DGGITQSPKYLFRKEGQNVTLSCEQNLNHDAMYWYRQDPGQGLRLIYYSQIVNDFQKGDIAEGYSVSREKKESFPLTVTSAQKNPTAFYLCASGQGRGNQPQHFGDGTRLSIL.

About this clone itself: One end of the junction varies from germline; a read error may be responsible. The chain links TRBV7-7 to TRBJ2-5; perhaps TRBD1 as D (6 bases). Germline CDR1 SSHAT, CDR2 FNYEAQ (reference sequence). This CDR3 contains 17 residues. CDR3 nucleotide sequence: TGTGCTAGCAGCTCACACCCCTGGGGGCAGGGCCAAGAGACCCAGTACTTC. Protein product: CASSSHPWGQGQETQYF.

This clone has only one observation. The J gene is TRBJ2-1, the V gene TRBV30; TRBD2 aligns across 7 bases. Germline V CDR1 and CDR2: GTSNPN, SVGIG (reference sequence). The V segment lost 0 bases and the J segment 5 bases; nucleotides outside the gene matches: 19. The CDR3 sequence is 19 residues long. In nucleotides, the CDR3 is TGTGCCTGGAGTGTACGGGGAGGGGCTACGGCCGACACTCACAATGAGCAGTTCTTC. It is translated as CAWSVRGGATADTHNEQFF.

This chain joins TRBV27 and TRBJ1-2, with D unresolved. This CDR3 is 14 amino acids long. Trimming pared 5 bases from V and 3 bases from J, leaving 13 bases between. Germline V gene data show CDR1 as MNHEY and CDR2 as SMNVEV (reference sequence). DNA of the CDR3: TGTGCCAGCAGTCCCCACAGAGTTGACTATGGCTACACCTTC. Its translation: CASSPHRVDYGYTF.

The genes are TRBV7-2 and TRBJ2-7; D unresolved. Germline loops: CDR1 SGHTA, CDR2 FQGNSA. CDR3 length: 15 amino acids. The V and J ends lost 1 base and 2 bases respectively, with 12 bases between them. CDR3 nucleotides: TGTGCCAGCAGCTTAGTGTCCATAACACCCTACGAGCAGTACTTC. It codes for CASSLVSITPYEQYF.

The chain carries TRBV4-2 and TRBJ2-3, with TRBD2 matching over 12 bases. The CDR3 has 22 amino acids. Germline assignment: CDR1 LGHNA and CDR2 YNFKEQ. V was pared by 3 bases and J by 4 bases, with 23 bases of the junction left unmatched. CDR3 DNA sequence: TGTGCCAGCAGCCAGCCCCCCGGACTAGCGGGAATCGTGGGGGGGACATCAGATACGCAGTATTTT. As protein: CASSQPPGLAGIVGGTSDTQYF.